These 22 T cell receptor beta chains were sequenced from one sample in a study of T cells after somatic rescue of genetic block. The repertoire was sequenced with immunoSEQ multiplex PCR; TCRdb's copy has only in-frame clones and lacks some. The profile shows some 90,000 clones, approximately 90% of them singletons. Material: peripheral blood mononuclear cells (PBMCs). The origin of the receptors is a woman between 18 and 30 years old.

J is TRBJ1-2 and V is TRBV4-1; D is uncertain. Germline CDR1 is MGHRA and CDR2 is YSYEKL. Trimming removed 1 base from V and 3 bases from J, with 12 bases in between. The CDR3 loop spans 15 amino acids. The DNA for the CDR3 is TGCGCCAGCAGCCAAGGTGGCCCCCTCCACTATGGCTACACCTTC. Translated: CASSQGGPLHYGYTF.

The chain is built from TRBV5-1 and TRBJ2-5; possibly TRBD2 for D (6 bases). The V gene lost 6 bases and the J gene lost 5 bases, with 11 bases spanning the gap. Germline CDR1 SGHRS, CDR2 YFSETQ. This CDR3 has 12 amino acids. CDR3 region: CASTGGVETQYF. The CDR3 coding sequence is TGCGCCAGCACCGGGGGAGTGGAGACCCAGTACTTC.

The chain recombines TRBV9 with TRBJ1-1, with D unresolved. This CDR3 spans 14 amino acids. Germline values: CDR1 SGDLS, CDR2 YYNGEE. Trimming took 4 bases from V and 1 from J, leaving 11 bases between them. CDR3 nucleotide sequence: TGTGCCAGCAGCCCACGGACGGAGAACACTGAAGCTTTCTTT. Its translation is CASSPRTENTEAFF. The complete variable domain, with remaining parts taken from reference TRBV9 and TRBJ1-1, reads DSGVTQTPKHLITATGQRVTLRCSPRSGDLSVYWYQQSLDQGLQFLIQYYNGEERAKGNILERFSAQQFPDLHSELNLSSLELGDSALYFCASSPRTENTEAFFGQGTRLTVV.

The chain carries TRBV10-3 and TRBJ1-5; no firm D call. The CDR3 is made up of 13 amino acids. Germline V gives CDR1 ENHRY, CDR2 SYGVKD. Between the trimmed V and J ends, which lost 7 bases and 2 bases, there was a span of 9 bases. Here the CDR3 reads CAIKENGNQPQHF. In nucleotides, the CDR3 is TGTGCCATCAAAGAGAACGGCAATCAGCCCCAGCATTTT.

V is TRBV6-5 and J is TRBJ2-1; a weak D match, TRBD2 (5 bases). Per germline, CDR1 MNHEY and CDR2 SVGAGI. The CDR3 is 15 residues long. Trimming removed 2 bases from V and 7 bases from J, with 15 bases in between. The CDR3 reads CASSYPARTSNEQFF. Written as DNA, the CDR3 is TGTGCCAGCAGTTACCCAGCCCGCACTAGTAATGAGCAGTTCTTC.

The chain's CDR3 is CAWRPPTEYTIYF. CDR3 DNA sequence: TGTGCCTGGAGACCCCCGACAGAGTACACCATATATTTT. V is TRBV30 and J is TRBJ1-3; D is perhaps TRBD1 (5 bases). Trimming pared 3 bases from V and 8 bases from J, leaving 14 bases between. CDR1 and CDR2 (germline): GTSNPN, SVGIG (reference sequence). This CDR3 contains 13 residues.

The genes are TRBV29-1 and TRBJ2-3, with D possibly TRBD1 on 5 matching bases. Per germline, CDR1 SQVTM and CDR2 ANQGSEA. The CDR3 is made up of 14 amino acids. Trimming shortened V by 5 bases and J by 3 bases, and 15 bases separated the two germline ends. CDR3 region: CSVQWGPITDTQYF. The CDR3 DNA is TGCAGCGTTCAATGGGGCCCGATTACAGATACGCAGTATTTT.

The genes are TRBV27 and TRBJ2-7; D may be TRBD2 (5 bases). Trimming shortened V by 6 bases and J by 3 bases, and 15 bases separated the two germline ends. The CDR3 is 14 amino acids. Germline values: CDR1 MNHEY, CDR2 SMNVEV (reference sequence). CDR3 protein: CASRVRAGYYEQYF. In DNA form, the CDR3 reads TGTGCCAGCAGGGTGAGGGCCGGCTACTACGAGCAGTACTTC.

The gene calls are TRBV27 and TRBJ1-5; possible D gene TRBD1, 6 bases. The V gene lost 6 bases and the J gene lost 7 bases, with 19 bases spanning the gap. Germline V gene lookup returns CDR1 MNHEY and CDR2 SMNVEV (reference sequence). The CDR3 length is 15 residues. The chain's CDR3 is CASRGGAGIWQPQHF. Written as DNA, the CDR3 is TGTGCCAGCAGAGGGGGGGCCGGGATATGGCAGCCCCAGCATTTT.

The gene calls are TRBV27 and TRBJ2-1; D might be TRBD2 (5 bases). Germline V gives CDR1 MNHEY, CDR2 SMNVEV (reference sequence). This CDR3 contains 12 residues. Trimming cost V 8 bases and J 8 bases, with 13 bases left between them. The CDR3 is CASQTGSDEQFF. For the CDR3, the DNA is TGTGCCAGCCAAACGGGGTCCGATGAGCAGTTCTTC.

CDR3 amino acids: CASSLAPAGGPGEQFF. CDR3 coding DNA: TGTGCCAGCAGCTTAGCGCCGGCGGGAGGGCCCGGGGAGCAGTTCTTC. J is TRBJ2-1 and V is TRBV7-8; TRBD2 matches 9 bases. The CDR3 is 16 amino acids. The trim removed 0 bases at V and 10 bases at J, leaving 10 bases unmatched. Germline CDR1 is SGHVS and CDR2 is FQNEAQ.

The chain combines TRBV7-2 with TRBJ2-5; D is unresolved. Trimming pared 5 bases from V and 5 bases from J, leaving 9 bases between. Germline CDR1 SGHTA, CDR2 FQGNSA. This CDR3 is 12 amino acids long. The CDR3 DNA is TGTGCCAGCAGCCAGGCCTGGGAGACCCAGTACTTC. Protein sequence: CASSQAWETQYF.

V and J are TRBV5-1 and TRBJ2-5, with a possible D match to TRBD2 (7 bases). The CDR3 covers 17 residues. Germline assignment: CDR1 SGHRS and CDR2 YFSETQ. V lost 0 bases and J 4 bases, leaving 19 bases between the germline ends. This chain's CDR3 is CASSLAGGVGVGETQYF. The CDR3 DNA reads TGCGCCAGCAGCTTGGCGGGGGGCGTAGGGGTAGGAGAGACCCAGTACTTC.

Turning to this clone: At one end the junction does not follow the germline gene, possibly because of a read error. CDR3 DNA sequence: TGTGCTAGCAGCCAAACTAGCGGGATCAACAATGAGCAGTTCTTC. This gives the protein CASSQTSGINNEQFF. The J gene is TRBJ2-1, the V gene TRBV7-7; TRBD2 matches at 10 bases. Germline V gives CDR1 SSHAT, CDR2 FNYEAQ (reference sequence). CDR3 size: 15 residues.

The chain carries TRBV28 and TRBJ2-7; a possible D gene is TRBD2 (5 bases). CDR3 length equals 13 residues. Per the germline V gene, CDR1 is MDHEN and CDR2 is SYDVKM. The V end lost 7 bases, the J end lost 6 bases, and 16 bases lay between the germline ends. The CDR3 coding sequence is TGTGCCAGCACCCGACCGGCGGGTAGCGAGCAGTACTTC. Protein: CASTRPAGSEQYF.

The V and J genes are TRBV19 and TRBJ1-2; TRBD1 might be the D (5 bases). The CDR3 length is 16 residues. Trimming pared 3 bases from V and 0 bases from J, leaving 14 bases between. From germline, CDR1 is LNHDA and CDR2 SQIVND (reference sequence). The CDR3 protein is CASSILGGVANYGYTF. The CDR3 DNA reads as TGTGCCAGTAGTATTTTGGGGGGGGTAGCTAACTATGGCTACACCTTC.

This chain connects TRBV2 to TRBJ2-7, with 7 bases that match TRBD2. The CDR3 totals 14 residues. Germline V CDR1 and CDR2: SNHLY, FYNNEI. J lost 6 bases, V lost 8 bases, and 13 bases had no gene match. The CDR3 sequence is CASWGGELSGEQYF. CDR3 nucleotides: TGTGCCAGCTGGGGAGGGGAACTCTCCGGCGAGCAGTACTTC.

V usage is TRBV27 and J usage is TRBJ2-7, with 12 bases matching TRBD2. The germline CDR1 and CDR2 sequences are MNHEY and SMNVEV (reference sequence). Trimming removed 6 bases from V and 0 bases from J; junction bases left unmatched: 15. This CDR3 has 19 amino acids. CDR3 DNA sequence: TGTGCCAGCAGCCATCGACCGGGACTAGCGGGCGCCTACTCCTACGAGCAGTACTTC. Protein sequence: CASSHRPGLAGAYSYEQYF.

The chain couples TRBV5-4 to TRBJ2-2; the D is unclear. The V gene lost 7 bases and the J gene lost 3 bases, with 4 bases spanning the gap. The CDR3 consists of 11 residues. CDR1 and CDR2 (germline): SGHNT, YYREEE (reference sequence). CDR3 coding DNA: TGTGCCAGCTCGTACACCGGGGAGCTGTTTTTT. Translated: CASSYTGELFF.

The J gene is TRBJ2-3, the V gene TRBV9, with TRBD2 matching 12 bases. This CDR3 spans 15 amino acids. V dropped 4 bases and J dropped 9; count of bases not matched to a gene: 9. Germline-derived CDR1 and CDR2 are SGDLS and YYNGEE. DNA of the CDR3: TGTGCCAGCAGCTACGGACTAGCGGGAAGGGGGACGCAGTATTTT. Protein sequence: CASSYGLAGRGTQYF.

The CDR3 loop reads CASRPANYGYTF. The CDR3 coding sequence is TGTGCCAGCAGACCAGCTAACTATGGCTACACCTTC. The chain carries TRBV6-1 and TRBJ1-2; no clear D gene. V was shortened by 6 bases and J by 0 bases, with 5 bases between the two germline ends. Looked up from germline, CDR1 is MNHNS and CDR2 is SASEGT. The CDR3 spans 12 residues.

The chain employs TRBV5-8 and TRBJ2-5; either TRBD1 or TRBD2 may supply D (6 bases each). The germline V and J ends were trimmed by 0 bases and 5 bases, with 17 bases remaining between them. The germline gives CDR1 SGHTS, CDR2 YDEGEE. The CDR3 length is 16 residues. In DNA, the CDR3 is TGTGCCAGCAGCTTGGCATGGGCAGGGGCGGGGGAGACCCAGTACTTC. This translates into CASSLAWAGAGETQYF.